This T cell receptor (beta chain) came from a study of blood T cell repertoires in COVID-19. Study information: T cells, B-cell-depleted T cells, or PBMCs provided the cDNA or gDNA that served as material.

The CDR3 runs 16 residues. Trimming left V 2 bases short and J 0 bases short, with 14 bases between. The V gene's germline CDR1 is SNHLY and CDR2 FYNNEI. Sequencing used immunoSEQ multiplex PCR; TCRdb keeps in-frame clones, though not all of them. The sample has some 13,000 clones, roughly four fifths seen once; the top ten hold just under 25%. The sample consisted of peripheral blood. The chain couples TRBV2 to TRBJ2-7, with a weak D call TRBD1 (5 bases). The clonotype originates from a middle-aged man with active or convalescent COVID-19. Written as DNA, the CDR3 is TGTGCCAGCAGTGAACCACAGGTGAAGAGCTCCTACGAGCAGTACTTC. Residues: CASSEPQVKSSYEQYF.